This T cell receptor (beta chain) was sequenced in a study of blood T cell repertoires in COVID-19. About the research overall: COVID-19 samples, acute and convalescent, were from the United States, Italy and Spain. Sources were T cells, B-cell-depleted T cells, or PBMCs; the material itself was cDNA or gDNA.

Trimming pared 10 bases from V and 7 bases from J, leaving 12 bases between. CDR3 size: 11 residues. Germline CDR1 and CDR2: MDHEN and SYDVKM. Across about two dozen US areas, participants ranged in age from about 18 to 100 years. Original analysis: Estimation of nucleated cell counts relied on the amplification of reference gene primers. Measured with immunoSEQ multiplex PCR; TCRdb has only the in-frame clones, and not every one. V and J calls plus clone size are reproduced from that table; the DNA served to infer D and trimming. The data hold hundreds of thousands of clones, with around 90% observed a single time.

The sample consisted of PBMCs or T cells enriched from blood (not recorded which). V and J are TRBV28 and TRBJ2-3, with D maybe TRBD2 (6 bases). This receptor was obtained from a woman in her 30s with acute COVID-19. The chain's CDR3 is CATGVPNTQYF. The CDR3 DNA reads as TGTGCCACGGGGGTCCCGAATACGCAGTATTTT.